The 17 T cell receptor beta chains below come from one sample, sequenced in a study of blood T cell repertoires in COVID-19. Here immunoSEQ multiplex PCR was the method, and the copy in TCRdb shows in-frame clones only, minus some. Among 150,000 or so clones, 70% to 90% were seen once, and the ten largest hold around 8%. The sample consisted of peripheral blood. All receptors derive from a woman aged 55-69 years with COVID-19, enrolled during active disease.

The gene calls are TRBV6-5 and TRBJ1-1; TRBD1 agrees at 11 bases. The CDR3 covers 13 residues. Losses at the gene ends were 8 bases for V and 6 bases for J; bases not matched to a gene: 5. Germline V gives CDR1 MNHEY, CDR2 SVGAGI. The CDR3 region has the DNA TGTGCCAGCTGGGACAGGGGGATTCCTGAAGCTTTCTTT. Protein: CASWDRGIPEAFF.

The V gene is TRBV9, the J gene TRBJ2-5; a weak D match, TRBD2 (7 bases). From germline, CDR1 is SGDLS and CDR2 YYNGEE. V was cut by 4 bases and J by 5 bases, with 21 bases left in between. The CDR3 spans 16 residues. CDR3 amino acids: CASSPQGTLAGETQYF. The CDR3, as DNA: TGTGCCAGCAGCCCCCAGGGGACCTTAGCGGGTGAGACCCAGTACTTC. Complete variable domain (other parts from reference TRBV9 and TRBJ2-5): DSGVTQTPKHLITATGQRVTLRCSPRSGDLSVYWYQQSLDQGLQFLIQYYNGEERAKGNILERFSAQQFPDLHSELNLSSLELGDSALYFCASSPQGTLAGETQYFGPGTRLLVL.

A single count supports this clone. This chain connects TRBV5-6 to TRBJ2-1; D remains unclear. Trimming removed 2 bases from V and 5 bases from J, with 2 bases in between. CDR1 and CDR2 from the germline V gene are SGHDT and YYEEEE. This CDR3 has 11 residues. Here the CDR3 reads CASSFNNEQFF. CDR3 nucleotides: TGTGCCAGCAGCTTTAACAATGAGCAGTTCTTC.

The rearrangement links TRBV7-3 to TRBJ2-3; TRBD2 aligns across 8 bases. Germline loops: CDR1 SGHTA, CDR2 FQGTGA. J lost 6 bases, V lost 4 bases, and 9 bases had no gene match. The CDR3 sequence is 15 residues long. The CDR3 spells CASSSRLLAADTQYF. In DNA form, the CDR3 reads TGTGCCAGCAGCTCCCGGTTACTAGCGGCGGATACGCAGTATTTT.

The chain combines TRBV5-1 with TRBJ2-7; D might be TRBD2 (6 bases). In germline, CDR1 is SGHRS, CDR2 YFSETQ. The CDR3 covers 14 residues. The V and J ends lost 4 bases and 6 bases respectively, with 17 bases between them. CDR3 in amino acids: CASSLAGLRSEQYF. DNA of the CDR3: TGCGCCAGCAGCCTTGCCGGACTACGATCCGAGCAGTACTTC.

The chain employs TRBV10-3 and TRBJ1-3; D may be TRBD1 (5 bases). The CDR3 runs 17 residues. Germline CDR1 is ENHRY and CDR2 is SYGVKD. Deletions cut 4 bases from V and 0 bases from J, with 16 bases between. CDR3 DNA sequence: TGTGCCATCAGTGCGACAGCGAACTCACCCTCTGGAAACACCATATATTTT. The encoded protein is CAISATANSPSGNTIYF.

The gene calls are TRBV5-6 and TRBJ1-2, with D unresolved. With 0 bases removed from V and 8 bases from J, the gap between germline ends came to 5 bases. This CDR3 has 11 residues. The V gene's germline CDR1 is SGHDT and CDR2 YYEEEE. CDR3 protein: CASSLGQGYTF. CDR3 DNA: TGTGCCAGCAGCTTGGGCCAGGGCTACACCTTC.

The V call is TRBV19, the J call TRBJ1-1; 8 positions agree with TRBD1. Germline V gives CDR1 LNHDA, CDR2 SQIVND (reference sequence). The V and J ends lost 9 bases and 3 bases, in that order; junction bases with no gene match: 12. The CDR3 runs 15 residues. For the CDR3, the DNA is TGTGCCAGCCTCCCGGACAGGGCTCGGTACACTGAAGCTTTCTTT. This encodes CASLPDRARYTEAFF. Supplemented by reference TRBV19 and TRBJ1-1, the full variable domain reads DGGITQSPKYLFRKEGQNVTLSCEQNLNHDAMYWYRQDPGQGLRLIYYSQIVNDFQKGDIAEGYSVSREKKESFPLTVTSAQKNPTAFYLCASLPDRARYTEAFFGQGTRLTVV.

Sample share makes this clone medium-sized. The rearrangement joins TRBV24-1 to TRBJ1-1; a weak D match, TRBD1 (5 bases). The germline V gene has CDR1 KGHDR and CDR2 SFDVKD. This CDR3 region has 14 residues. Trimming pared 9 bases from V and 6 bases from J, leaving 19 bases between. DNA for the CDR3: TGTGCCACCGCAGAAAGGGGTACTGAGGCTGAAGCTTTCTTT. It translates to CATAERGTEAEAFF.

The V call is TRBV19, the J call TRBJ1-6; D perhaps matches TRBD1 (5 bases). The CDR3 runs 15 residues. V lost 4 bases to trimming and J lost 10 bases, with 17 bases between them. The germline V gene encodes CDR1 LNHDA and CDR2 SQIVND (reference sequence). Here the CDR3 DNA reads TGTGCCAGTAGTACCTTCGAAGGGGCGCGATCACCCCTCCACTTT. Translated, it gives CASSTFEGARSPLHF. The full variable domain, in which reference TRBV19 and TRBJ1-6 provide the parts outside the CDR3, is DGGITQSPKYLFRKEGQNVTLSCEQNLNHDAMYWYRQDPGQGLRLIYYSQIVNDFQKGDIAEGYSVSREKKESFPLTVTSAQKNPTAFYLCASSTFEGARSPLHFGNGTRLTVT.

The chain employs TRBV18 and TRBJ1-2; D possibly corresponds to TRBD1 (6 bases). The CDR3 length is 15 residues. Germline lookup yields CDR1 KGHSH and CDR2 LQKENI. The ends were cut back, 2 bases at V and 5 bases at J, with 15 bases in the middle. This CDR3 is CASSPVLGGTYGYTF. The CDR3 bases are TGTGCCAGCTCACCAGTTCTCGGGGGGACATATGGCTACACCTTC.

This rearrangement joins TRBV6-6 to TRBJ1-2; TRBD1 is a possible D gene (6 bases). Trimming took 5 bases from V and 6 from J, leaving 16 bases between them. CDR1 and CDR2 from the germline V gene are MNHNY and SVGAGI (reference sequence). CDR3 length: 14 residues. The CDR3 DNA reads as TGTGCCAGCAGTGCAGGGCACAGGGATGATGGCTACACCTTC. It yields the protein CASSAGHRDDGYTF.

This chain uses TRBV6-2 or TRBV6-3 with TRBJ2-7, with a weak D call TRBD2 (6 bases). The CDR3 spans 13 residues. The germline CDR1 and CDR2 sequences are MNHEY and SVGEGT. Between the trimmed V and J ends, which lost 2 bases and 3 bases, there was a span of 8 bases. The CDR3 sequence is CASSYVGGYEQYF. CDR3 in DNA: TGTGCCAGCAGTTACGTGGGGGGCTACGAGCAGTACTTC.

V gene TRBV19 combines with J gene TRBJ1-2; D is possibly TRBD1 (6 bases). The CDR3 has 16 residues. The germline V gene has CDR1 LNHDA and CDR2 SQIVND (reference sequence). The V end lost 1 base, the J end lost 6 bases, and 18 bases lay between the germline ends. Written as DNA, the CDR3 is TGTGCCAGTAGTATAGCTGGCAGGGGTACGGGCAATGGCTACACCTTC. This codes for CASSIAGRGTGNGYTF.

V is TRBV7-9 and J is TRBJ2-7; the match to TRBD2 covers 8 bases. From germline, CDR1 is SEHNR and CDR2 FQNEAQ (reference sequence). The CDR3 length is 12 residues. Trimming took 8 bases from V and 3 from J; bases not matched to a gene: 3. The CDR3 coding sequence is TGTGCCAGCCGGGGGGGAAACTACGAGCAGTACTTC. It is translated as CASRGGNYEQYF.

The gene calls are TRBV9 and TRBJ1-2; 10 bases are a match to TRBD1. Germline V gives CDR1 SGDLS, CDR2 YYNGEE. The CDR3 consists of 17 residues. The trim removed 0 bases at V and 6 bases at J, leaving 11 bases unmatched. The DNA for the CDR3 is TGTGCCAGCAGCGTAGATTTCGGGAGGGGACAGGGGAATGGCTACACCTTC. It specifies CASSVDFGRGQGNGYTF.

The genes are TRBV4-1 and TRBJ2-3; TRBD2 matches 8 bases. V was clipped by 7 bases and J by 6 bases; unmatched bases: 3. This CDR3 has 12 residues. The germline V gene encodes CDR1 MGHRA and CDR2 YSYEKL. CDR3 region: CASTGGLDTQYF. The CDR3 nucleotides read TGCGCCAGCACGGGGGGGCTGGATACGCAGTATTTT.